The clone carrying this T cell receptor (beta chain) came up many times. No antigen is known for it. The data are from a study of T cells in Graves' hyperthyroidism and ophthalmopathy. Study findings and constraints: Ophthalmopathy got predicted by the model a median around 6.6 months before its onset.

With V trimmed by 6 bases and J by 4 bases, 5 bases remained unmatched. Germline V gene data show CDR1 as DFQATT and CDR2 as SNEGSKA (reference sequence). The CDR3 consists of 14 residues. TCR beta CDR3 region amplification was performed from RNA transcripts. Primed by the HTBI set, a first-round RT-PCR was run on the TCR CDR3. TCRdb analysed the multiplex PCR reads with MiXCR anew, one entry per CDR3 protein. The sample lists about 400,000 distinct CDR3 sequences; around 15% were seen once. Patients aged 18 to 65 had newly diagnosed hyperthyroidism of under 2 months' duration. Material: blood. The genes are TRBV20-1 and TRBJ1-5, with 11 positions matching TRBD1. This receptor was identified in a woman younger than 30 with Graves' hyperthyroidism. The CDR3 nucleotides are TGCAGTGCGTCCGGGACAGGGGGGAATCAGCCCCAGCATTTT. Translated: CSASGTGGNQPQHF.